These T cell receptor beta chains were read from a single sample in a study of T-cell reconstitution after alpha-beta-depleted transplantation in children. TCRdb reprocessed the PCR reads with MiXCR, giving one entry per CDR3 protein. Among about 540,000 distinct CDR3 sequences listed, around 16% were seen once. Material: PBMCs from the stem cell graft donor, obtained from the stem cell graft. The receptors here all came from a human donor who donated a stem cell graft to a child with acute lymphoblastic leukemia. The CDR3 runs from the conserved cysteine through the conserved F or W. D genes are given only for firm matches. A row's size may be missing; if present it is once, few, many or a size class.

j_gene: TRBJ1-1
abundance: NA
v_gene: TRBV21-1
d_gene: NA
CDR3aa: CASSNLPQVNTEAFF
CDR3nt: TGTGCCAGCAGCAATTTACCACAGGTGAACACTGAAGCTTTCTTT

j_gene: TRBJ2-7
abundance: NA
v_gene: TRBV6-1
d_gene: TRBD1
CDR3aa: CASSSTGPTYEQYF
CDR3nt: TGTGCCAGCAGCTCGACAGGGCCAACCTACGAGCAGTACTTC

j_gene: TRBJ1-4
abundance: few
v_gene: TRBV18
d_gene: TRBD1
CDR3aa: CASSVRDREKLFF
CDR3nt: TGTGCCAGCTCAGTCCGGGACAGAGAAAAACTGTTTTTT

j_gene: TRBJ2-5
abundance: few
v_gene: TRBV23-1
d_gene: TRBD1
CDR3aa: CASSQDRVGETQYF
CDR3nt: TGCGCCAGCAGTCAAGACAGGGTGGGAGAGACCCAGTACTTC

j_gene: TRBJ1-4
abundance: NA
v_gene: TRBV6-5
d_gene: TRBD1
CDR3aa: CASSSRDRGLSGEKLFF
CDR3nt: TGTGCCAGCAGTTCCCGGGACAGGGGGCTTTCGGGGGAAAAACTGTTTTTT

j_gene: TRBJ2-6
abundance: NA
v_gene: TRBV4-1
d_gene: NA
CDR3aa: CASNREGEIRREPPGANVLTF
CDR3nt: TGCGCCAGCAACAGAGAGGGGGAGATCCGCAGGGAACCCCCTGGGGCCAACGTCCTGACTTTC

j_gene: TRBJ2-1
abundance: NA
v_gene: TRBV7-9
d_gene: TRBD2
CDR3aa: CSSSYIAGGSYNEQFF
CDR3nt: TGTTCCAGCAGCTACATAGCGGGAGGGTCCTACAATGAGCAGTTCTTC

j_gene: TRBJ1-5
abundance: few
v_gene: TRBV6-2/TRBV6-3
d_gene: NA
CDR3aa: CASSYDQANQPQHF
CDR3nt: TGTGCCAGCAGTTACGACCAAGCCAATCAGCCCCAGCATTTT

j_gene: TRBJ1-5
abundance: NA
v_gene: TRBV20-1
d_gene: TRBD1
CDR3aa: CSARGGTGPGRQPQHF
CDR3nt: TGCAGTGCTAGAGGGGGGACAGGGCCGGGCAGGCAGCCCCAGCATTTT

j_gene: TRBJ2-1
abundance: few
v_gene: TRBV5-1
d_gene: TRBD2
CDR3aa: CASSPTSGKVAEQFF
CDR3nt: TGCGCCAGCAGCCCTACTAGCGGGAAGGTCGCTGAGCAGTTCTTC

j_gene: TRBJ2-1
abundance: NA
v_gene: TRBV5-1
d_gene: TRBD2
CDR3aa: CASSLGLAGGSRYNEQFF
CDR3nt: TGCGCCAGCAGCTTGGGACTAGCGGGAGGTTCGCGTTACAATGAGCAGTTCTTC

j_gene: TRBJ2-2
abundance: few
v_gene: TRBV25-1
d_gene: NA
CDR3aa: CASLGRLNTGELFF
CDR3nt: TGTGCCAGCCTGGGACGGCTCAACACCGGGGAGCTGTTTTTT

j_gene: TRBJ2-2
abundance: few
v_gene: TRBV19
d_gene: NA
CDR3aa: CASSIGGSGELFF
CDR3nt: TGTGCCAGTAGTATAGGGGGTTCCGGGGAGCTGTTTTTT

j_gene: TRBJ1-1
abundance: few
v_gene: TRBV5-1
d_gene: TRBD1
CDR3aa: CASSYRDRGFNTEAFF
CDR3nt: TGCGCCAGCAGCTACCGGGACAGGGGGTTCAACACTGAAGCTTTCTTT

j_gene: TRBJ2-7
abundance: NA
v_gene: TRBV15
d_gene: NA
CDR3aa: CATSRADFYEQYF
CDR3nt: TGTGCCACCAGCAGGGCCGATTTCTACGAGCAGTACTTC

j_gene: TRBJ1-1
abundance: few
v_gene: TRBV9
d_gene: NA
CDR3aa: CASSVIHDLGPNTEAFF
CDR3nt: TGTGCCAGCAGCGTAATTCATGACTTGGGGCCGAACACTGAAGCTTTCTTT

j_gene: TRBJ2-1
abundance: NA
v_gene: TRBV18
d_gene: TRBD2
CDR3aa: CASSPRTGGLAGDHNEQFF
CDR3nt: TGTGCCAGCTCACCTCGGACAGGCGGACTAGCGGGAGATCACAATGAGCAGTTCTTC

j_gene: TRBJ2-7
abundance: NA
v_gene: TRBV13
d_gene: NA
CDR3aa: CASGKGYYEQYF
CDR3nt: TGTGCCAGCGGTAAAGGATACTACGAGCAGTACTTC

j_gene: TRBJ2-1
abundance: NA
v_gene: TRBV27
d_gene: NA
CDR3aa: CASSLKAGSSYNEQFF
CDR3nt: TGTGCCAGCAGTTTAAAGGCCGGGAGCTCCTACAATGAGCAGTTCTTC

j_gene: TRBJ2-7
abundance: few
v_gene: TRBV5-1
d_gene: NA
CDR3aa: CASSFDRRTYEQYF
CDR3nt: TGCGCCAGCAGCTTCGACAGGCGTACCTACGAGCAGTACTTC

j_gene: TRBJ1-5
abundance: NA
v_gene: TRBV7-9
d_gene: NA
CDR3aa: CATTENVPQHF
CDR3nt: TGTGCCACCACCGAGAACGTACCCCAGCATTTT

j_gene: TRBJ2-7
abundance: NA
v_gene: TRBV4-1
d_gene: TRBD2
CDR3aa: CATATSGSSYEQYF
CDR3nt: TGCGCCACCGCGACTAGCGGGAGCTCCTACGAGCAGTACTTC

j_gene: TRBJ1-2
abundance: few
v_gene: TRBV7-9
d_gene: TRBD1
CDR3aa: CASSSGGESGYGYTF
CDR3nt: TGTGCCAGCAGCTCAGGGGGGGAGTCAGGCTATGGCTACACCTTC

j_gene: TRBJ1-5
abundance: NA
v_gene: TRBV28
d_gene: TRBD1
CDR3aa: CASSQGGAGNQPQHF
CDR3nt: TGTGCCAGCTCCCAGGGGGGCGCGGGCAATCAGCCCCAGCATTTT

j_gene: TRBJ2-4
abundance: once
v_gene: TRBV1
d_gene: NA
CDR3aa: CTSSQEGGGLGENIQYF
CDR3nt: TGCACCAGCAGCCAAGAGGGCGGGGGACTAGGAGAAAACATTCAGTACTTC

j_gene: TRBJ1-3
abundance: NA
v_gene: TRBV20-1
d_gene: NA
CDR3aa: CSARYLGSGNTIYF
CDR3nt: TGCAGTGCTAGGTATCTGGGCTCTGGAAACACCATATATTTT

j_gene: TRBJ1-2
abundance: NA
v_gene: TRBV4-1
d_gene: NA
CDR3aa: CASSQDENGYTF
CDR3nt: TGCGCCAGCAGCCAAGATGAAAATGGCTACACCTTC

j_gene: TRBJ2-1
abundance: NA
v_gene: TRBV27
d_gene: TRBD2
CDR3aa: CASRGRDSYNEQFF
CDR3nt: TGTGCCAGCAGAGGGAGGGACTCCTACAATGAGCAGTTCTTC

j_gene: TRBJ2-7
abundance: NA
v_gene: TRBV5-5
d_gene: TRBD2
CDR3aa: CASSWRIRTSGRDEQYF
CDR3nt: TGTGCCAGCAGCTGGCGGATCAGGACTAGCGGGAGAGACGAGCAGTACTTC

j_gene: TRBJ1-1
abundance: NA
v_gene: TRBV5-1
d_gene: TRBD1
CDR3aa: CASSNRQGETAFF
CDR3nt: TGCGCCAGCAGCAATCGACAGGGGGAAACGGCTTTCTTT

j_gene: TRBJ2-1
abundance: NA
v_gene: TRBV18
d_gene: NA
CDR3aa: CASSPSGFTESSYNEQFF
CDR3nt: TGTGCCAGCTCACCGTCTGGATTCACAGAGAGCTCCTACAATGAGCAGTTCTTC

j_gene: TRBJ2-7
abundance: NA
v_gene: TRBV19
d_gene: NA
CDR3aa: CASKRSGSTTYEQYF
CDR3nt: TGTGCCAGCAAACGGAGCGGGTCTACCACCTACGAGCAGTACTTC

j_gene: TRBJ1-5
abundance: NA
v_gene: TRBV6-2/TRBV6-3
d_gene: TRBD1
CDR3aa: CASTRQGSNQPHHF
CDR3nt: TGTGCCAGCACTCGACAGGGGAGCAATCAGCCCCACCATTTT

j_gene: TRBJ2-3
abundance: few
v_gene: TRBV15
d_gene: NA
CDR3aa: CATSRVISSFTDTQYF
CDR3nt: TGTGCCACCAGCAGAGTCATCTCAAGCTTCACAGATACGCAGTATTTT

j_gene: TRBJ1-1
abundance: NA
v_gene: TRBV12-3/TRBV12-4
d_gene: NA
CDR3aa: CASSFLGGGGEAFF
CDR3nt: TGTGCCAGCAGTTTTCTGGGGGGAGGCGGGGAAGCTTTCTTT

j_gene: TRBJ1-1
abundance: few
v_gene: TRBV10-3
d_gene: TRBD1
CDR3aa: CAIREGPGQGETEAFF
CDR3nt: TGTGCCATCAGAGAGGGGCCGGGACAGGGTGAAACTGAAGCTTTCTTT

j_gene: TRBJ1-1
abundance: few
v_gene: TRBV5-6
d_gene: NA
CDR3aa: CASSRPSLRNTEAFF
CDR3nt: TGTGCCAGCAGCCGCCCCTCGCTGCGGAACACTGAAGCTTTCTTT

j_gene: TRBJ1-3
abundance: few
v_gene: TRBV9
d_gene: TRBD1
CDR3aa: CASSPRSGQGNTIYF
CDR3nt: TGTGCCAGCAGCCCCCGCTCGGGACAGGGAAACACCATATATTTT

j_gene: TRBJ1-4
abundance: few
v_gene: TRBV20-1
d_gene: NA
CDR3aa: CSASPPGAANEKLFF
CDR3nt: TGCAGTGCTAGCCCTCCTGGGGCGGCTAATGAAAAACTGTTTTTT

j_gene: TRBJ2-5
abundance: few
v_gene: TRBV7-9
d_gene: NA
CDR3aa: CASSLANTQETQYF
CDR3nt: TGTGCCAGCAGCTTAGCGAACACTCAAGAGACCCAGTACTTC